Listed below are T cell receptor beta chains from one sample, sequenced in a study of blood T cell repertoires in COVID-19. TCRdb's copy holds only in-frame clones and misses some; the assay was immunoSEQ multiplex PCR. The repertoire includes around 280,000 clones, around nine tenths of them detected once, and around 11% sits in the top ten. Sequenced material: peripheral blood. These receptors were taken from a young woman with COVID-19, enrolled during active disease. Each CDR3 is given with its conserved first and last residue. The order of the fields is J gene, V gene, clone size, D gene, CDR3 protein, CDR3 DNA. The D gene is left open where the match is weak. For some rows the clone size is stated as once, few or many, or as a class when expanded; others skip it.

TRBJ1-1 | TRBV10-2 | - | TRBD1 | CASMAGGGWTEAFF | TGCGCCAGCATGGCAGGGGGAGGTTGGACTGAAGCTTTCTTT
TRBJ2-7 | TRBV6-5 | - | - | CASSYGQTYEQYF | TGTGCCAGCAGTTACGGGCAGACCTACGAGCAGTACTTC
TRBJ1-1 | TRBV18 | - | - | CASSPGQPESNTEAFF | TGTGCCAGCTCACCTGGACAGCCCGAGTCGAACACTGAAGCTTTCTTT
TRBJ2-2 | TRBV6-5 | - | - | CASSPQGANTGELFF | TGTGCCAGCAGTCCTCAGGGTGCGAACACCGGGGAGCTGTTTTTT
TRBJ2-7 | TRBV6-5 | - | TRBD1 | CASSYRGQGAPPYF | TGTGCCAGCAGTTACCGCGGACAGGGGGCCCCGCCGTACTTC
TRBJ2-2 | TRBV9 | - | - | CASSEGGGRNTGELFF | TGTGCCAGCAGCGAGGGGGGCGGGAGGAACACCGGGGAGCTGTTTTTT
TRBJ1-6 | TRBV13 | - | - | CASSLPGENSPLHF | TGTGCCAGCAGCCTTCCCGGGGAAAATTCACCCCTCCACTTT
TRBJ1-5 | TRBV18 | - | TRBD1 | CASSSDRGSYQPQHF | TGTGCCAGCTCGTCTGACAGGGGGAGTTATCAGCCCCAGCATTTT
TRBJ2-5 | TRBV7-2 | once | TRBD1 | CASSSTPGTGIETQYF | TGTGCCAGCAGCTCCACACCCGGGACAGGGATAGAGACCCAGTACTTC
TRBJ2-3 | TRBV12-5 | few | - | CASGLVQDGRVGTDTQYF | TGTGCTAGTGGTTTGGTACAGGACGGTCGCGTGGGCACAGATACGCAGTATTTT
TRBJ2-1 | TRBV5-1 | - | TRBD2 | CASSRGTKDYNEQFF | TGCGCCAGCAGCCGCGGGACTAAAGACTACAATGAGCAGTTCTTC
TRBJ1-2 | TRBV18 | once | - | CASSPPNLQDGYTF | TGTGCCAGCTCACCACCGAATTTACAGGATGGCTACACCTTC
TRBJ2-7 | TRBV12-3/TRBV12-4 | - | TRBD2 | CASSLGGSYEQYF | TGTGCCAGCAGTCTCGGGGGGTCCTACGAGCAGTACTTC
TRBJ2-1 | TRBV19 | - | - | CASSLSAWRYNEQFF | TGTGCCAGTAGTCTCTCTGCGTGGCGGTACAATGAGCAGTTCTTC
TRBJ2-7 | TRBV28 | - | TRBD1 | CASSPQGPYEQYF | TGTGCCAGCAGCCCACAGGGGCCCTACGAGCAGTACTTC
TRBJ1-3 | TRBV7-9 | - | - | CASSLVGGQGPGTIYF | TGTGCCAGCAGCTTAGTCGGCGGCCAGGGGCCCGGCACCATATATTTT
TRBJ2-7 | TRBV6-6 | - | - | CASSYYGGAYEQYF | TGTGCCAGCAGTTACTATGGGGGGGCTTACGAGCAGTACTTC
TRBJ2-7 | TRBV5-1 | - | TRBD2 | CASSLLSTSGYEQYF | TGCGCCAGCAGCTTGCTCTCTACTAGCGGGTACGAGCAGTACTTC
TRBJ2-1 | TRBV12-3/TRBV12-4 | once | - | CAGAPSGRYEQFF | TGTGCCGGGGCCCCTTCCGGACGCTATGAGCAGTTCTTC
TRBJ2-3 | TRBV29-1 | - | TRBD1 | CSALTGQSTDTQYF | TGCAGCGCTCTGACAGGGCAAAGCACAGATACGCAGTATTTT
TRBJ2-7 | TRBV29-1 | - | - | CSVEREGYEQYF | TGCAGCGTTGAGCGGGAAGGCTACGAGCAGTACTTC
TRBJ1-1 | TRBV19 | - | TRBD1 | CASSIGQGDTEAFF | TGTGCCAGTAGTATTGGGCAGGGGGACACTGAAGCTTTCTTT
TRBJ1-5 | TRBV4-1 | - | - | CASSQASEYSNQPQHF | TGCGCCAGCAGCCAAGCATCAGAATATAGCAATCAGCCCCAGCATTTT
TRBJ2-7 | TRBV28 | - | - | CASSVGGGYEQYF | TGTGCCAGCAGCGTGGGAGGGGGCTACGAGCAGTACTTC
TRBJ2-1 | TRBV7-8 | - | TRBD2 | CASSFSGSYNEQFF | TGTGCCAGCAGCTTTAGCGGGAGTTACAATGAGCAGTTCTTC
TRBJ2-1 | TRBV11-2 | - | TRBD2 | CASSLVGGSHSYNEQFF | TGTGCCAGCAGCTTAGTAGGCGGGAGTCACTCCTACAATGAGCAGTTCTTC
TRBJ2-3 | TRBV4-2 | - | - | CASSQVRGDTQYF | TGTGCCAGCAGCCAAGTTCGGGGGGATACGCAGTATTTT
TRBJ1-1 | TRBV2 | - | - | CASSERGTNTEAFF | TGTGCCAGCAGTGAACGCGGAACCAACACTGAAGCTTTCTTT
TRBJ2-7 | TRBV27 | - | - | CASSNSGSSYEQYF | TGTGCCAGCAGCAATTCAGGGTCCTCCTACGAGCAGTACTTC
TRBJ1-1 | TRBV6-5 | once | - | CASSPSTQNTEAFF | TGTGCCAGCAGTCCGTCGACACAGAACACTGAAGCTTTCTTT
TRBJ1-2 | TRBV5-4 | - | - | CATWGGGRAYGYTF | TGTGCCACCTGGGGCGGGGGCCGAGCTTATGGCTACACCTTC
TRBJ1-1 | TRBV27 | - | - | CASSVRSGEAFF | TGTGCCAGCAGTGTACGATCAGGGGAGGCTTTCTTT
TRBJ2-7 | TRBV28 | - | - | CASSSPSAGTYEQYF | TGTGCCAGCAGTTCCCCCTCTGCGGGGACCTACGAGCAGTACTTC
TRBJ1-4 | TRBV19 | - | - | CASGRVYRSNEKLFF | TGTGCCAGTGGAAGGGTTTACAGGTCTAATGAAAAACTGTTTTTT
TRBJ1-1 | TRBV5-1 | - | - | CASSAGLNTEAFF | TGCGCCAGCAGCGCGGGGCTGAACACTGAAGCTTTCTTT
TRBJ2-3 | TRBV7-2 | - | - | CASSLASTQYF | TGTGCCAGCAGCTTAGCTAGCACGCAGTATTTT
TRBJ2-1 | TRBV20-1 | - | TRBD2 | CSASTRLAGRLDEQFF | TGCAGTGCTAGTACCAGACTAGCTGGGAGGTTAGATGAGCAGTTCTTC
TRBJ2-1 | TRBV18 | - | TRBD2 | CASSPGGDEQFF | TGTGCCAGCTCACCAGGGGGGGATGAGCAGTTCTTC
TRBJ1-6 | TRBV30 | - | TRBD1 | CAWSVSRQGRANSPLHF | TGTGCCTGGAGTGTGAGTCGACAGGGAAGAGCTAATTCACCCCTCCACTTT
TRBJ2-2 | TRBV5-4 | - | - | CASSKTGTWDGELFF | TGTGCCAGCAGCAAAACCGGGACTTGGGACGGCGAGCTGTTTTTT
TRBJ2-1 | TRBV19 | - | TRBD1 | CASSIEPGGVEQFF | TGTGCCAGTAGTATAGAGCCAGGGGGCGTTGAGCAGTTCTTC
TRBJ2-2 | TRBV9 | - | TRBD2 | CASSVRLAANTGELFF | TGTGCCAGCAGCGTTAGACTAGCGGCGAACACCGGGGAGCTGTTTTTT
TRBJ2-2 | TRBV7-9 | - | - | CARSSSTGLGDGELFF | TGTGCCAGATCCAGTTCTACAGGGTTGGGCGACGGGGAGCTGTTTTTT
TRBJ2-7 | TRBV19 | - | TRBD2 | CASRWTSGSGYEQYF | TGTGCCAGTCGCTGGACTAGCGGGAGTGGTTACGAGCAGTACTTC
TRBJ1-4 | TRBV7-2 | once | - | CASSLGGTLKTNEKLFF | TGTGCCAGCAGCTTAGGAGGGACTTTAAAAACTAATGAAAAACTGTTTTTT
TRBJ1-6 | TRBV27 | - | - | CASSPGTQSSPLHF | TGTGCCAGCAGTCCGGGAACTCAGAGTTCACCCCTCCACTTT
TRBJ1-6 | TRBV6-5 | - | - | CASSYSNSNSPLHF | TGTGCCAGCAGTTACTCGAACAGCAATTCACCCCTCCACTTT
TRBJ2-7 | TRBV10-3 | - | - | CAISEMSLEQYF | TGTGCCATCAGTGAAATGTCTTTGGAGCAGTACTTC
TRBJ2-5 | TRBV19 | - | - | CASKRQGLGETQYF | TGTGCCAGTAAGCGGCAGGGGCTGGGAGAGACCCAGTACTTC
TRBJ2-5 | TRBV14 | - | TRBD2 | CASSHRTSGIGARETQYF | TGTGCCAGCAGCCATCGGACTAGCGGGATTGGGGCAAGAGAGACCCAGTACTTC